This T cell receptor beta chain came from a study of cytomegalovirus exposure and HLA in healthy donors. Researchers ran the PCR with 60 Vbeta and 13 Jbeta primers. Libraries were prepared by immunoSEQ multiplex PCR; TCRdb keeps only in-frame clonotypes and omits some of them. The repertoire holds approximately 170,000 clones, with under 85% as singletons. In its sample, this clone was seen a few times. There are 14 residues in the CDR3. Germline CDR1 LNHNV, CDR2 YYDKDF (reference sequence). V shed 3 bases and J 5 bases; nucleotides not matched to a gene: 2. Specimen: PBMCs. This receptor was identified in a female donor in good health and CMV-seronegative. The gene calls are TRBV15 and TRBJ2-5; 11 positions agree with TRBD1. The CDR3 DNA is TGTGCCACCAGCAGGGACAGGGGGCGGGAGACCCAGTACTTC. Translation gives CATSRDRGRETQYF.